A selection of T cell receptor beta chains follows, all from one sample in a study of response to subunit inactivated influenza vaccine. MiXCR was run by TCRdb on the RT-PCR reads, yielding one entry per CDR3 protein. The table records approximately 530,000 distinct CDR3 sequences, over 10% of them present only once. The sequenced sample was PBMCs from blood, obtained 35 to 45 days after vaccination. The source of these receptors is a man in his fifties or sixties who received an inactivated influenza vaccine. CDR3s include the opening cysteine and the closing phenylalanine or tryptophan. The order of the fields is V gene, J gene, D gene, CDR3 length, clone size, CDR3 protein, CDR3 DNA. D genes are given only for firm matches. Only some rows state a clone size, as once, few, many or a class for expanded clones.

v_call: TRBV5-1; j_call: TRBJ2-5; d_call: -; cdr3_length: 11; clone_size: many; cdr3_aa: CASSNQETQYF; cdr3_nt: TGTGCCAGCAGTAACCAAGAGACCCAGTACTTC
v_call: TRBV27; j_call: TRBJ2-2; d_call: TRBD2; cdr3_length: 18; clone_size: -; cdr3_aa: CASSLLAGGPANTGELFF; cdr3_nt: TGTGCCAGCAGTTTACTAGCGGGGGGGCCCGCGAACACCGGGGAGCTGTTTTTT
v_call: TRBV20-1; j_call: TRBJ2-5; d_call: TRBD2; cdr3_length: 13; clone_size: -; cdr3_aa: CSASKTSRETQYF; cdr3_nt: TGCAGTGCTAGTAAGACTAGCCGAGAGACCCAGTACTTC
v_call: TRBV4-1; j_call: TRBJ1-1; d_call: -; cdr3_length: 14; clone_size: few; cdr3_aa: CASSQPGDYTEAFF; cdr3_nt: TGCGCCAGCAGCCAACCGGGCGATTACACTGAAGCTTTCTTT
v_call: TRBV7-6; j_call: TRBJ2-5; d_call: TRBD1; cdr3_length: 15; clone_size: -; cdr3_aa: CASSRQGSLQETQYF; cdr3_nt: TGTGCCAGCAGTCGACAGGGAAGCCTCCAAGAGACCCAGTACTTC
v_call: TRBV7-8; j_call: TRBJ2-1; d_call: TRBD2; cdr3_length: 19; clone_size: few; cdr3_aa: CASRFDLAGGYLEYNEQFF; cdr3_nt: TGTGCCAGCAGATTCGATCTAGCGGGGGGGTATTTGGAATACAATGAGCAGTTCTTC
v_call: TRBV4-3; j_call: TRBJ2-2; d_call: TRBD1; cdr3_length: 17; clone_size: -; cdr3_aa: CASSLSLPDRFTGELFF; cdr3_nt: TGCGCCAGCAGCCTTTCGCTGCCGGACAGGTTTACCGGGGAGCTGTTTTTT
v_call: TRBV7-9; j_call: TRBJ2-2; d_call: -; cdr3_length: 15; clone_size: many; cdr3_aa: CASSSWTGNTGELFF; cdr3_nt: TGTGCCAGCAGCTCGTGGACGGGGAACACCGGGGAGCTGTTTTTT
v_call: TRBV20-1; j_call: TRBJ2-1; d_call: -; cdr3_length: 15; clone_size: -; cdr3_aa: CSASPPGHTYNEQFF; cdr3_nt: TGCAGTGCTAGTCCTCCGGGACACACCTACAATGAGCAGTTCTTC
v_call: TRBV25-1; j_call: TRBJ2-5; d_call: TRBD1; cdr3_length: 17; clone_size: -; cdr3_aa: CASSSWRTGGVRETQYF; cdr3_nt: TGTGCCAGCAGCAGTTGGAGGACAGGGGGTGTGAGAGAGACCCAGTACTTC
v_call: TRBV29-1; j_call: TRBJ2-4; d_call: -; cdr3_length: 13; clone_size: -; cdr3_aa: CSVGDLTKNIQYF; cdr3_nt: TGCAGCGTTGGGGACTTAACCAAAAACATTCAGTACTTC